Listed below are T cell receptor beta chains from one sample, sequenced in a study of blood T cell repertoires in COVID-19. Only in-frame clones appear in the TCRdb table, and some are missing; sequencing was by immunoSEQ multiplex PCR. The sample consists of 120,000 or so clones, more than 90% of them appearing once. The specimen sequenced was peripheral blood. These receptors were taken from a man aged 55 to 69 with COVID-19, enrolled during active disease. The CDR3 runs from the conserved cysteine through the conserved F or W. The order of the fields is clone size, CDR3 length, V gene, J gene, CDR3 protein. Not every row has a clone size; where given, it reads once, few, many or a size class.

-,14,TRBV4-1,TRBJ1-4,CASSPGQAQEKLFF
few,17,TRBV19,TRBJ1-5,CASSDRPGQGAIQPQHF
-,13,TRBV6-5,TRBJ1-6,CASRRTENSPLHF
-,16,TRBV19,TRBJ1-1,CASSIEGAGLGTEAFF
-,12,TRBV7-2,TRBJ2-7,CASSPSRYEQYF
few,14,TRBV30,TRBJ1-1,CAWSVRGYNTEAFF
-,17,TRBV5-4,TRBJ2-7,CASSHSTSGRHTYEQYF
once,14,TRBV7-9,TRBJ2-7,CASSGEKQNYEQYF
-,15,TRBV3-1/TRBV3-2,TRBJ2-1,CASSPTERENSEQFF
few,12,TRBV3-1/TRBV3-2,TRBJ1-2,CASSPGDYGYTF
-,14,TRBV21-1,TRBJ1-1,CASSKDPGNTEAFF
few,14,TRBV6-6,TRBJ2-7,CASSPTSGAQEQYF
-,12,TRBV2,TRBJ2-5,CASAQGPETQYF
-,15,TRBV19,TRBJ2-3,CASSPRDRGTDTQYF
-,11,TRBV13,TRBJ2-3,CASSSPDTQYF
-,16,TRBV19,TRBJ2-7,CASSIRRSGRFYEQYF
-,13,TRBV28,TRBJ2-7,CASSRRETGEQYF
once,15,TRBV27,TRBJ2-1,CASSPRTSGSNEQFF
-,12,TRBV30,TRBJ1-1,CACHLTGSEAFF
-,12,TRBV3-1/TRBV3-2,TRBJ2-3,CASSPGGDTQYF
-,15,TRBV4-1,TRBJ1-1,CASSHRQGADTEAFF
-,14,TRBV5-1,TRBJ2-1,CASRDTSGYNEQFF
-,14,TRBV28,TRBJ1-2,CASSSGTGVYGYTF
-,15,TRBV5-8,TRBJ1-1,CASSLTGQLNTEAFF
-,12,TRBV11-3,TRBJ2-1,CASSLFNNEQFF
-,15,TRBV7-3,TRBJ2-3,CASSFSAGEPDTQYF
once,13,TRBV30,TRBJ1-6,CAWTGSYNSPLHF
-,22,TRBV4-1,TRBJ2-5,CASSTPAGTAGTSGRAQETQYF
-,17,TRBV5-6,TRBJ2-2,CASSLFMASGYTGELFF
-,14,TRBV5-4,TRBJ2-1,CASSLSGGRDEQFF
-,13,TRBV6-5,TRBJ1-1,CASSYGGQGATFF
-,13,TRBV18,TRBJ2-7,CASSATGTYEQYF
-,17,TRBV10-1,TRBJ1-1,CASRVKGLRKGVPEAFF
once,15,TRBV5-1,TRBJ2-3,CASSLLAEGTDTQYF
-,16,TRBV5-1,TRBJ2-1,CASSPTSSDLYNEQFF
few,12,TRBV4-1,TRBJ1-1,CASSHPYAEAFF
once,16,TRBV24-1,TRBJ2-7,CATSDFRLAGYYEQYF
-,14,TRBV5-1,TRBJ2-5,CASSLTAGKETQYF
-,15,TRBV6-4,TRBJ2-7,CASSARDRGSYEQYF
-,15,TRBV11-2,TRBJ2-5,CASSLGTADQETQYF
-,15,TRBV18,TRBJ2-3,CASSPGQGGVDTQYF
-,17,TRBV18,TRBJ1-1,CASSRLLGQGINTEAFF
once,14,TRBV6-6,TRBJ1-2,CASSHPQDRDGYTF
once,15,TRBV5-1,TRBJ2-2,CASSSQGEHTGELFF
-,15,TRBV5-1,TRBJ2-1,CASSLEGLAGNEQFF
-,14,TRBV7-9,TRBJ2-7,CASSLTSGSYEQYF
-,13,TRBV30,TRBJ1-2,CAWSVRGAVGYTF
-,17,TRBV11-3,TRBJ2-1,CASSLENSGRPLGEQFF
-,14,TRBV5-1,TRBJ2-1,CASSLGGGRAQQFF
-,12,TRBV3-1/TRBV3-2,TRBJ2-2,CASSQGPGELFF
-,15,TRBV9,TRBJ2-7,CASSVGAGGPYEQYF
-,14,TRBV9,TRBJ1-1,CASSGGQGETEAFF
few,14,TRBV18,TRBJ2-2,CASSRGTDTGELFF
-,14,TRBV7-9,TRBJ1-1,CASSFGGGNTEAFF
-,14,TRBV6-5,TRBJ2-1,CASRLSGSYNEQFF
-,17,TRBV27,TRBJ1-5,CASSPTGGPYSNQPQHF
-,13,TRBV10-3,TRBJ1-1,CAITQGANTEAFF
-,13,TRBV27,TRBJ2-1,CASSLDKGHEQFF
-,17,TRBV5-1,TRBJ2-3,CASSYNPGGASTDTQYF
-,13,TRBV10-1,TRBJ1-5,CASTGGDGQPQHF